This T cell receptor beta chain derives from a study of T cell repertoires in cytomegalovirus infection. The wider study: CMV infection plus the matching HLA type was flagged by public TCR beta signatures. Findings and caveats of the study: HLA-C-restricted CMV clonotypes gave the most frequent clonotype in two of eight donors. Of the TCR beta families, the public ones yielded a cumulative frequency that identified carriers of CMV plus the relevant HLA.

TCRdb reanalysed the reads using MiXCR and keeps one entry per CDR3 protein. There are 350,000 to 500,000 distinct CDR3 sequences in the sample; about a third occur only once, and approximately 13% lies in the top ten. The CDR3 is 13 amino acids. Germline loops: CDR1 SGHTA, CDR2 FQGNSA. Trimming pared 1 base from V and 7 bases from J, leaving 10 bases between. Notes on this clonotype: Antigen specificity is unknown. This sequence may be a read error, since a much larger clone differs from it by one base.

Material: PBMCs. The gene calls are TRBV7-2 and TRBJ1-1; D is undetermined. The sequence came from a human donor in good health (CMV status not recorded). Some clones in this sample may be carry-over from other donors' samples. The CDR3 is CASSLVWGNEAFF. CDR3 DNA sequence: TGTGCCAGCAGCTTAGTATGGGGTAATGAAGCTTTCTTT.